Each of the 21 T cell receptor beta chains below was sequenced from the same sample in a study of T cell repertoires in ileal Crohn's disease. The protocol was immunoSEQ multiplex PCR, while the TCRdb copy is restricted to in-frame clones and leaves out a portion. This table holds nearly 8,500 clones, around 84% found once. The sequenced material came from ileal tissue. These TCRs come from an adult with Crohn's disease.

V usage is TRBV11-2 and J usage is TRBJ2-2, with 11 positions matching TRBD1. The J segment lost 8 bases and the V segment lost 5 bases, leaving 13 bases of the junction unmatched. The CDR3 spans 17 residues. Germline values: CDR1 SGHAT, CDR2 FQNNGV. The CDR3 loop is CASSPRVGQGATGELFF. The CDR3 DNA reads TGTGCCAGCAGCCCGAGAGTCGGACAGGGGGCGACTGGGGAGCTGTTTTTT.

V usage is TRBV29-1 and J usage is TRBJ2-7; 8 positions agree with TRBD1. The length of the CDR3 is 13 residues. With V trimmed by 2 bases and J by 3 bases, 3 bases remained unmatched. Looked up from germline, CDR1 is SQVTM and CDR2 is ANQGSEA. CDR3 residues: CSVERQGYYEQYF. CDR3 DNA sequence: TGCAGCGTTGAAAGACAGGGGTACTACGAGCAGTACTTC.

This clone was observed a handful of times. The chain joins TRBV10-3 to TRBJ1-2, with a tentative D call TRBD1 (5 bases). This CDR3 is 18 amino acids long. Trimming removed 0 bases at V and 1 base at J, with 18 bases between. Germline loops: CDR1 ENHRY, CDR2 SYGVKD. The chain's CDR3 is CAISESSWAKGFNYGYTF. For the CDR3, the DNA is TGTGCCATCAGTGAGTCGAGTTGGGCAAAGGGGTTTAACTATGGCTACACCTTC.

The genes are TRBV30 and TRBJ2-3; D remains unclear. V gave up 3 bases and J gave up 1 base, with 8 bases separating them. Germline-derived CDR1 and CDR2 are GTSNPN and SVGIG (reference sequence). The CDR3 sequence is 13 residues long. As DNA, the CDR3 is TGTGCCTGGAGCCCCAAGGGCACAGATACGCAGTATTTT. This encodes CAWSPKGTDTQYF. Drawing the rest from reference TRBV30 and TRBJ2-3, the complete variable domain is SQTIHQWPATLVQPVGSPLSLECTVEGTSNPNLYWYRQAAGRGLQLLFYSVGIGQISSEVPQNLSASRPQDRQFILSSKKLLLSDSGFYLCAWSPKGTDTQYFGPGTRLTVL.

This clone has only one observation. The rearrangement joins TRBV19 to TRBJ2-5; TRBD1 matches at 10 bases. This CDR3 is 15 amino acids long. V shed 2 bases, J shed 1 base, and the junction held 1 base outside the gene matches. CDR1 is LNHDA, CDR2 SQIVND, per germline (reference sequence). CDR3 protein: CASSIRTGGQETQYF. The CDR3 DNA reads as TGTGCCAGTAGTATAAGGACAGGGGGCCAAGAGACCCAGTACTTC.

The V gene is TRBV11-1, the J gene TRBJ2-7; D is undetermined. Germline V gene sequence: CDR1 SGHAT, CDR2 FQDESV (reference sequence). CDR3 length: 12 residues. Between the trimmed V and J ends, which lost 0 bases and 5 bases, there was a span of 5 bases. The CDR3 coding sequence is TGTGCCAGCAGCTTAGCATCCCACGAGCAGTACTTC. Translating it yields CASSLASHEQYF.

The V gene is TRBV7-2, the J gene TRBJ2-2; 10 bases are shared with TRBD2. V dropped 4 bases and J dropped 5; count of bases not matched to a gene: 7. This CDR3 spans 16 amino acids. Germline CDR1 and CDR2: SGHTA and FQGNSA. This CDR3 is CASSSPSGSSTGELFF. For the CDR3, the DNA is TGTGCCAGCAGCTCCCCTAGCGGGAGTAGTACCGGGGAGCTGTTTTTT. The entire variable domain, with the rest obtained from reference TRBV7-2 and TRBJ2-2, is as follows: GAGVSQSPSNKVTEKGKDVELRCDPISGHTALYWYRQSLGQGLEFLIYFQGNSAPDKSGLPSDRFSAERTGGSVSTLTIQRTQQEDSAVYLCASSSPSGSSTGELFFGEGSRLTVL.

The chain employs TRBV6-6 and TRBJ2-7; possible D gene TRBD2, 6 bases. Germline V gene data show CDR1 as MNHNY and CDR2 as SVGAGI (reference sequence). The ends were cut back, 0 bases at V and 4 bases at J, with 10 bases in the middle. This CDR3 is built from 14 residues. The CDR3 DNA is TGTGCCAGCAGTTACTCACGGGAGAGATACGAGCAGTACTTC. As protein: CASSYSRERYEQYF.

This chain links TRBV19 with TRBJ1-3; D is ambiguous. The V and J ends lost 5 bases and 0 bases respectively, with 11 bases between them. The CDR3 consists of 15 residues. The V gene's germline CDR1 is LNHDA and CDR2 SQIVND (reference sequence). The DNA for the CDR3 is TGTGCCAGTAGTTGGGAGGACGCCTCTGGAAACACCATATATTTT. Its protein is CASSWEDASGNTIYF.

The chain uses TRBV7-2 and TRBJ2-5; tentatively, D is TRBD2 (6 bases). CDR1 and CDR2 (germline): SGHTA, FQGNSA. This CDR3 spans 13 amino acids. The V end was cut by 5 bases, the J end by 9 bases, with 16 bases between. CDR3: CASSPWDGEAQYF. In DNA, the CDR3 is TGTGCCAGCAGCCCATGGGACGGGGAGGCCCAGTACTTC.

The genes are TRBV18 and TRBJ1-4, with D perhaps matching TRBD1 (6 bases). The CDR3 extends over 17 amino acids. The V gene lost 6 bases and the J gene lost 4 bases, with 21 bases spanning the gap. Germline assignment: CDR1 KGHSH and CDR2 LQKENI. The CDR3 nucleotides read TGTGCCAGCTCCCTCTCCTCCGGCGGACAGCTTAATGAAAAACTGTTTTTT. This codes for CASSLSSGGQLNEKLFF.

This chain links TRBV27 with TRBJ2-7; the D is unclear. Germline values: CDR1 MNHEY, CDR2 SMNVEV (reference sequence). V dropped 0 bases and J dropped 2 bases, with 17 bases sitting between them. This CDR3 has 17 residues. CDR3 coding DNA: TGTGCCAGCAGTTTATCCGGTGACCGAGCTCCAACCTACGAGCAGTACTTC. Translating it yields CASSLSGDRAPTYEQYF.

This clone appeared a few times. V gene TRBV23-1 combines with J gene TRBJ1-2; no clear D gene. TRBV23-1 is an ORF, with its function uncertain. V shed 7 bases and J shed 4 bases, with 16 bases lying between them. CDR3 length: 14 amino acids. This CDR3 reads CASKMTERVYGYTF. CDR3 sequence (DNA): TGCGCCAGCAAAATGACGGAACGAGTCTATGGCTACACCTTC.

The CDR3 sequence is CASTPTGVGSEQYF. CDR3 in DNA: TGTGCCAGCACCCCGACAGGGGTGGGCTCCGAGCAGTACTTC. The V gene is TRBV28, the J gene TRBJ2-7; 8 nucleotides line up with TRBD1. The germline V gene encodes CDR1 MDHEN and CDR2 SYDVKM. CDR3 size: 14 residues. The J segment lost 6 bases and the V segment lost 7 bases, leaving 11 bases of the junction unmatched. Full variable domain (missing parts from reference TRBV28 and TRBJ2-7): DVKVTQSSRYLVKRTGEKVFLECVQDMDHENMFWYRQDPGLGLRLIYFSYDVKMKEKGDIPEGYSVSREKKERFSLILESASTNQTSMYLCASTPTGVGSEQYFGPGTRLTVT.

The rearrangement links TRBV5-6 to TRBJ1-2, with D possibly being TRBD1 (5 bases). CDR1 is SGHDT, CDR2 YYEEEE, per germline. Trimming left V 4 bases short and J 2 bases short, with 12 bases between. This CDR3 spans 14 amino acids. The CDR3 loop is CASSPSRGNYGYTF. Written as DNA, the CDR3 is TGTGCCAGCAGCCCCTCACGGGGCAACTATGGCTACACCTTC.

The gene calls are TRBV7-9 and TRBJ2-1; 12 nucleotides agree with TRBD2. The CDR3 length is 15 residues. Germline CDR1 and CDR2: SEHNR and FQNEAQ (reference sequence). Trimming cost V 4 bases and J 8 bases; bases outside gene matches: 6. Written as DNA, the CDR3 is TGTGCCAGCAGCTGGAGACTAGCGGGGGTGGATGAGCAGTTCTTC. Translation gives CASSWRLAGVDEQFF.

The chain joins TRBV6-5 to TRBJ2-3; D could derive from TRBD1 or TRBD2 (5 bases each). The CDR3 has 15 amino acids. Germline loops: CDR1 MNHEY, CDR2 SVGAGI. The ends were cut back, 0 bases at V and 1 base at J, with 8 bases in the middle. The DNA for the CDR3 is TGTGCCAGCAGTTACTCCGGGGACCGCACAGATACGCAGTATTTT. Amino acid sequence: CASSYSGDRTDTQYF.

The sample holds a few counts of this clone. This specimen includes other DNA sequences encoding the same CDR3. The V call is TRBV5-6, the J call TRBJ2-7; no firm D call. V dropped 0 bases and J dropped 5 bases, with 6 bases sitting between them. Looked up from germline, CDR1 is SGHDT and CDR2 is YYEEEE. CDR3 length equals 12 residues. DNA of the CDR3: TGTGCCAGCAGCTTGGTGGCGGACGAGCAGTACTTC. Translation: CASSLVADEQYF.

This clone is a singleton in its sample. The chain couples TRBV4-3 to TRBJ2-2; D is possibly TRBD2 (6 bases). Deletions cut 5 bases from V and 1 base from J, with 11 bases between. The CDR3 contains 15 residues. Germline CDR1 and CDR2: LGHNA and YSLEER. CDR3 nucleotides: TGCGCCAGCAGCGCCCTGGGGGGGAACACCGGGGAGCTGTTTTTT. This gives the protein CASSALGGNTGELFF.

The CDR3 DNA follows: TGCAGCGCTACGGGGACAGGGGGCTTCTCCTACGAGCAGTACTTC. It is translated as CSATGTGGFSYEQYF. The chain combines TRBV29-1 with TRBJ2-7; 12 nucleotides match TRBD1. V shed 7 bases and J 0 bases; nucleotides not matched to a gene: 7. The CDR3 loop spans 15 amino acids. CDR1 and CDR2 from the germline V gene are SQVTM and ANQGSEA.

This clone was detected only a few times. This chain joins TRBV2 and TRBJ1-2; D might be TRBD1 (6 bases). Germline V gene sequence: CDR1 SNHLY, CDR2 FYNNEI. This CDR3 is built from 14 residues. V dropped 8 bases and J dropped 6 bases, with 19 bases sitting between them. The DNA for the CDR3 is TGTGCCAGCGCCATGTACAGGGTTCGGGATGGCTACACCTTC. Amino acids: CASAMYRVRDGYTF.